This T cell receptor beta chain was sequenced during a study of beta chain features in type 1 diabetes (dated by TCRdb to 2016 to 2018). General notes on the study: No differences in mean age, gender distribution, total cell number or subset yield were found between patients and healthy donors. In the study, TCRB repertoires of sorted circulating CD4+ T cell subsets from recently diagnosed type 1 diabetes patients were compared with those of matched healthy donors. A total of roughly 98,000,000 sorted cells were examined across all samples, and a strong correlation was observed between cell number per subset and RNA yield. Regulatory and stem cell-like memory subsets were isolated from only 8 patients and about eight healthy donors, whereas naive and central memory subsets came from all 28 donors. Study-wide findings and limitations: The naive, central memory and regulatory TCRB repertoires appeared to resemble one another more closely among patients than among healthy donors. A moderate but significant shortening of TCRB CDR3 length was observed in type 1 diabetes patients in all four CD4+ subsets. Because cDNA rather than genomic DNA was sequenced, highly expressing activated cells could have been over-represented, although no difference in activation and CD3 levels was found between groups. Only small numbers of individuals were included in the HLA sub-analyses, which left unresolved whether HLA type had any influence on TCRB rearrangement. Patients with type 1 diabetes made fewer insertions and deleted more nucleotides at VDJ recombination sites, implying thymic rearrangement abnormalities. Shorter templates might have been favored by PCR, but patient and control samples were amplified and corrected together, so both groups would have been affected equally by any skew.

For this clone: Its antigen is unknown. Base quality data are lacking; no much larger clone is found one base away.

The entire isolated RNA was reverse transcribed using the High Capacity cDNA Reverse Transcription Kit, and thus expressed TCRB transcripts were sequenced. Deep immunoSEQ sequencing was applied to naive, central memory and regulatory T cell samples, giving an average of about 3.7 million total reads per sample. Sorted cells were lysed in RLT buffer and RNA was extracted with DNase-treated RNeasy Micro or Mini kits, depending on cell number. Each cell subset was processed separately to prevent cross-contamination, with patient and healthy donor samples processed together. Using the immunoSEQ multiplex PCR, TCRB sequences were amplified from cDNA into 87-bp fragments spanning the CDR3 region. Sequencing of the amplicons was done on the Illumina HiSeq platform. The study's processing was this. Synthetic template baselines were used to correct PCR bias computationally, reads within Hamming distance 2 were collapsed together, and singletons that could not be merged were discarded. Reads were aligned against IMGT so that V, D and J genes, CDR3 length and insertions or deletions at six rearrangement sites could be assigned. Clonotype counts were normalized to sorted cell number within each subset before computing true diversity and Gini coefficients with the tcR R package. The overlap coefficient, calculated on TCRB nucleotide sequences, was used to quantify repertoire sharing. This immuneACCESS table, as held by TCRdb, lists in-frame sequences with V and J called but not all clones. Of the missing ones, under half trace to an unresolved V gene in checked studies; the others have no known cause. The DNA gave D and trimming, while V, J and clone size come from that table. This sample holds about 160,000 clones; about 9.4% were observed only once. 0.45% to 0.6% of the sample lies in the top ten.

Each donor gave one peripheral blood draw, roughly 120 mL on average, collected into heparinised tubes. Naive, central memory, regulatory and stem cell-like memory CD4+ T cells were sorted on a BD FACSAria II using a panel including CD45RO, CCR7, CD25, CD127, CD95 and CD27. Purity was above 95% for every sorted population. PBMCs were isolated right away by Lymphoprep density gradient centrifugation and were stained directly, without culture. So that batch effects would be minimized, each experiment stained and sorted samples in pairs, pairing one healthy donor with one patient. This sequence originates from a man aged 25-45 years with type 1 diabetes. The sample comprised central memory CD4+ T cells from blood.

The sequenced DNA: TGTGCCAGCAGCTTAGGAGCCGGCTACGAGCAGTACTTC. This translates into CASSLGAGYEQYF. The chain is encoded by TRBV7-2 joined to TRBJ2-7, with the D gene too uncertain to name. The CDR3 spans 13 residues, from the cysteine through the phenylalanine. Left in the record is the CDR3 DNA by itself, 39 bases read in frame from the first base. V was cut back by 1 base and J by 3 bases, leaving a gap of 7 bases between them. Taken from the germline V gene, the CDR1 and CDR2 loops are SGHTA and FQGNSA.